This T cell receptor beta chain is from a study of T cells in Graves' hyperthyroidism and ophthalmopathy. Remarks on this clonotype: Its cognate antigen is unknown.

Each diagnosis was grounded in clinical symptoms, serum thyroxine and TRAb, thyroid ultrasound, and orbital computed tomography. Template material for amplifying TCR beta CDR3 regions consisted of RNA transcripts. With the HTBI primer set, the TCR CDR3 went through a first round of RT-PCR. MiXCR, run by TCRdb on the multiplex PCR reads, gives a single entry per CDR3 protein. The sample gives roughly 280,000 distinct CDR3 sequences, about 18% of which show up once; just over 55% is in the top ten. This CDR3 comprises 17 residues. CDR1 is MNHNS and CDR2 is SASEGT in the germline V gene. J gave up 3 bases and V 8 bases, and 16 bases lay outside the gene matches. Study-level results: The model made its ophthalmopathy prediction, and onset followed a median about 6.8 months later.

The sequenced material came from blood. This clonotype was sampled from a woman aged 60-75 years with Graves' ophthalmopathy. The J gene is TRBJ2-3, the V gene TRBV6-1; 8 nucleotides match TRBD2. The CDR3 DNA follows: TGTGCCAGCCATTCCGGGAGGGCCCTGTTGAGTACAGATACGCAGTATTTT. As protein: CASHSGRALLSTDTQYF.